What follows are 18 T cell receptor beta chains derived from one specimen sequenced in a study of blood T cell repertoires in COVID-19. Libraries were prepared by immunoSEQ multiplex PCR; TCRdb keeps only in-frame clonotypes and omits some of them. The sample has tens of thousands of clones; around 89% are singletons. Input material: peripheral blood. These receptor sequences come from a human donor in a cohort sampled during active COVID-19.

This CDR3 is CASSQRGGGGETQYF. CDR3 sequence (DNA): TGTGCCAGCAGCCAAAGGGGGGGAGGGGGAGAGACCCAGTACTTC. The chain employs TRBV3-1 (or the pseudogene TRBV3-2) and TRBJ2-5, with a possible D match to TRBD2 (7 bases). With 2 bases removed from V and 4 bases from J, the gap between germline ends came to 14 bases. CDR1 is LGHDT and CDR2 is YNNKEL in the germline V gene (reference sequence). CDR3 size: 15 residues.

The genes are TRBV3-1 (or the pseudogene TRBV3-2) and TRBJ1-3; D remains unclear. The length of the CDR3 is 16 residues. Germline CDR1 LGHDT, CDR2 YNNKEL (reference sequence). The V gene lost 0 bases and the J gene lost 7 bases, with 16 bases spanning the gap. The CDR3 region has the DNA TGTGCCAGCAGCCAAGATAGTGCGACGGGGAGGAACACCATATATTTT. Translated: CASSQDSATGRNTIYF.

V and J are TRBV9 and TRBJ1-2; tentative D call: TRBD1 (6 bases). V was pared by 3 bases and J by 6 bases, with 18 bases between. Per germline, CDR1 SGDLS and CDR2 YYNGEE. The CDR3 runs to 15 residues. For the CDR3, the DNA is TGTGCCAGCAGCGAGCAAGATACCAGGACAGATGGCTACACCTTC. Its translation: CASSEQDTRTDGYTF.

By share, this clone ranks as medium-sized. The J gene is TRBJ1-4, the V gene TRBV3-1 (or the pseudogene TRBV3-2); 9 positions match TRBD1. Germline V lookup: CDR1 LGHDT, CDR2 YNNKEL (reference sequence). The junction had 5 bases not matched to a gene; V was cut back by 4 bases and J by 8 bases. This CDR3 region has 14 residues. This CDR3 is CASSLGQGREKLFF. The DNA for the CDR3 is TGTGCCAGCAGCCTCGGACAGGGGAGGGAAAAACTGTTTTTT.

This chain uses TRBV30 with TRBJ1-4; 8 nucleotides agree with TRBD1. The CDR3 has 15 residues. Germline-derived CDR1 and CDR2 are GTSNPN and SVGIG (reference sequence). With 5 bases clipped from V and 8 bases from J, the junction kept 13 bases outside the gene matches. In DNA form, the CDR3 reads TGTGCCTGGGGGAACACAGGGGGTCCCCCCGAAAAACTGTTTTTT. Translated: CAWGNTGGPPEKLFF.

CDR3: CAWSVRKRSGQPQHF. In DNA, the CDR3 is TGTGCCTGGAGTGTACGTAAACGATCGGGTCAGCCCCAGCATTTT. This chain links TRBV30 with TRBJ1-5; D is unclear. The V and J ends lost 0 bases and 6 bases respectively, with 15 bases between them. The CDR3 is 15 residues long. Germline-derived CDR1 and CDR2 are GTSNPN and SVGIG (reference sequence).

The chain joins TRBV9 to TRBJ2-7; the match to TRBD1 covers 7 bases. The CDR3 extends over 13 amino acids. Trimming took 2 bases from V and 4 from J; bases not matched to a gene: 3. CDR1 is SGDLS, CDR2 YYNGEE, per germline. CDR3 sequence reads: CASSVGTEYEQYF. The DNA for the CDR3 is TGTGCCAGCAGCGTGGGGACAGAATACGAGCAGTACTTC.

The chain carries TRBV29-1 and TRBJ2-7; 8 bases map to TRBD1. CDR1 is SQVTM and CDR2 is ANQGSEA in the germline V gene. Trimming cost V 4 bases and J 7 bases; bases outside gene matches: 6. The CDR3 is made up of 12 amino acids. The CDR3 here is CSVGRGHREQYF. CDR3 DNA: TGCAGCGTTGGCAGGGGGCATCGGGAGCAGTACTTC.

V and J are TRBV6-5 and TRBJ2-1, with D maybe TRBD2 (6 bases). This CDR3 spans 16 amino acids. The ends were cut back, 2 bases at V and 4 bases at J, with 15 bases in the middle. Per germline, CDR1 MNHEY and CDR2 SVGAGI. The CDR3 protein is CASSYRGGQAYNEQFF. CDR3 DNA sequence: TGTGCCAGCAGTTACCGGGGAGGACAAGCTTACAATGAGCAGTTCTTC.

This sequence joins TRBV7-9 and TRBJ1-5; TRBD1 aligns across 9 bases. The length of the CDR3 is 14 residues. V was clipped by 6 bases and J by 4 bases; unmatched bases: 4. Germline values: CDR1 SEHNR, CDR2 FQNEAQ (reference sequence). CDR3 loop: CASSTGGLNQPQHF. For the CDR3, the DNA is TGTGCCAGCAGTACAGGGGGCCTTAATCAGCCCCAGCATTTT.

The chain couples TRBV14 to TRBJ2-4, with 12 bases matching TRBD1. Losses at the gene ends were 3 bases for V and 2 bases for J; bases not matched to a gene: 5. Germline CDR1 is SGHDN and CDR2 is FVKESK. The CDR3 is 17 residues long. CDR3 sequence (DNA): TGTGCCAGCAGCCACCCGGGACAGGGGGCGACCAAAAACATTCAGTACTTC. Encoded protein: CASSHPGQGATKNIQYF.

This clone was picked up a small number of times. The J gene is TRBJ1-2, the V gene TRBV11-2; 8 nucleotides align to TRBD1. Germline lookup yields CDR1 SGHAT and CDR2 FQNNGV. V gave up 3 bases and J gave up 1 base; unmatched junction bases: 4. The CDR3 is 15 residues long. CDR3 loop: CASSFRDRSNYGYTF. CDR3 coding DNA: TGTGCCAGCAGCTTTCGGGACAGGAGTAACTATGGCTACACCTTC.

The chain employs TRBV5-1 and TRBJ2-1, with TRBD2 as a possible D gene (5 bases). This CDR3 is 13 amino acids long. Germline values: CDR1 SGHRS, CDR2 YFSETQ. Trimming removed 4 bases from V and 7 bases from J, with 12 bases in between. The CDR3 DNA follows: TGCGCCAGCAGCCATAGGGAGAGGAATGAGCAGTTCTTC. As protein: CASSHRERNEQFF.

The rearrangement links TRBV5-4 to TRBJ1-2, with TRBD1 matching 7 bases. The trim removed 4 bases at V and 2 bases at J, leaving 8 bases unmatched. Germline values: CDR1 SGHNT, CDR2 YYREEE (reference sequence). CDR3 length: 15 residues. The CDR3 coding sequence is TGTGCCAGCAGCCCCCGACAGGGTAGAAACTATGGCTACACCTTC. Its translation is CASSPRQGRNYGYTF.

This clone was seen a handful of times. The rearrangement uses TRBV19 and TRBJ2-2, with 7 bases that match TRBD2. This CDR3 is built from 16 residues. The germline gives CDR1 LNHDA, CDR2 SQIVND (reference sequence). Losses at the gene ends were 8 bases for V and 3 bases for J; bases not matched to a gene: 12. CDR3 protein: CASRRAQRGHTGELFF. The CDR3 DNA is TGTGCCAGTCGGAGGGCCCAGCGGGGCCACACCGGGGAGCTGTTTTTT.

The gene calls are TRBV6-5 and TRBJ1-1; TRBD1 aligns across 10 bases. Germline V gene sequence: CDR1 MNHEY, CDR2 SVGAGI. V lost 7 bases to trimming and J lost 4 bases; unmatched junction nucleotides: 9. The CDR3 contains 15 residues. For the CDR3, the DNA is TGTGCCAGCAAGCCAGACAGGGGGCGAGGCACTGAAGCTTTCTTT. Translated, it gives CASKPDRGRGTEAFF.

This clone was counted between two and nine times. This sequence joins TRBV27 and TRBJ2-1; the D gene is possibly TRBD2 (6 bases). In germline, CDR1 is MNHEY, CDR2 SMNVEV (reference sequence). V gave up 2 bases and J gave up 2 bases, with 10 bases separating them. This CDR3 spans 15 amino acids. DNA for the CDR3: TGTGCCAGCAGTTTAGTACTAGCCCCCTACAATGAGCAGTTCTTC. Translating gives CASSLVLAPYNEQFF.

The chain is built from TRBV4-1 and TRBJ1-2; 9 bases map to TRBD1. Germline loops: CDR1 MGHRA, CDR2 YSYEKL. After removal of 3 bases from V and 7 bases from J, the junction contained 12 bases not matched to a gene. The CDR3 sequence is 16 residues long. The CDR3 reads CASSQGRTGEVVGYTF. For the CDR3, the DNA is TGCGCCAGCAGCCAGGGACGGACAGGGGAAGTAGTTGGCTACACCTTC.